These 19 T cell receptor beta chains came from one sample sequenced in a study of cytomegalovirus exposure and HLA in healthy donors. 60 Vbeta and 13 Jbeta primers were used in PCR. The method was immunoSEQ multiplex PCR; TCRdb's version includes in-frame clones alone and lacks a portion of them. This sample yields 180,000 or so clones, of which roughly a tenth are seen a single time; 1% to 1.5% belongs to the top ten. Sequencing was carried out using PBMCs. The source of these receptors is a woman aged 25 to 39 in good health and CMV-seropositive.

V is TRBV6-1 and J is TRBJ2-7; D gene ambiguous. The CDR3 has 11 amino acids. Trimming took off 8 bases at V and 4 bases at J, with 9 bases between the two ends. Germline assignment: CDR1 MNHNS and CDR2 SASEGT. Here the CDR3 reads CASPRSYEQYF. For the CDR3, the DNA is TGTGCCAGCCCGAGATCGTACGAGCAGTACTTC.

This clone occurred a few times. The chain recombines TRBV5-1 with TRBJ1-1; 8 positions match TRBD1. The germline CDR1 and CDR2 sequences are SGHRS and YFSETQ. The length of the CDR3 is 14 residues. Trimming took 3 bases from V and 4 from J; bases not matched to a gene: 5. The CDR3 spells CASSSGQGGTEAFF. In nucleotides, the CDR3 is TGCGCCAGCAGCTCCGGACAGGGCGGCACTGAAGCTTTCTTT.

The chain has TRBV5-1 and TRBJ2-5; 11 bases match TRBD2. Germline-derived CDR1 and CDR2 are SGHRS and YFSETQ. J lost 5 bases, V lost 0 bases, and 9 bases had no gene match. The CDR3 loop spans 17 amino acids. CDR3 in amino acids: CASSLAPSTSGAETQYF. As DNA, the CDR3 is TGCGCCAGCAGCTTGGCCCCTTCGACTAGCGGGGCCGAGACCCAGTACTTC.

This clone was counted only a few times. The chain combines TRBV10-3 with TRBJ1-3; no definite D call. The CDR3 has 11 residues. Germline V lookup: CDR1 ENHRY, CDR2 SYGVKD. Trimming pared 10 bases from V and 1 base from J, leaving 5 bases between. The CDR3 coding sequence is TGTGCCACCCAATCTGGAAACACCATATATTTT. This sequence encodes CATQSGNTIYF.

Details on this clone: The junction departs from germline at one end; a sequencing error may be responsible. V is TRBV2 and J is TRBJ1-1; 7 nucleotides agree with TRBD1. CDR3 length: 13 amino acids. The germline V gene has CDR1 SNHLY and CDR2 FYNNEI. The CDR3 loop reads CASIEGTAPRAFF. The CDR3 DNA follows: TGTGCCAGCATTGAAGGGACAGCCCCGAGGGCTTTCTTT. The variable domain in full, completed from reference TRBV2 and TRBJ1-1, reads EPEVTQTPSHQVTQMGQEVILRCVPISNHLYFYWYRQILGQKVEFLVSFYNNEISEKSEIFDDQFSVERPDGSNFTLKIRSTKLEDSAMYFCASIEGTAPRAFFGQGTRLTVV.

V is TRBV6-5 and J is TRBJ2-5, with TRBD1 identical over 8 bases. This CDR3 region has 15 residues. Losses at the gene ends were 4 bases for V and 0 bases for J; bases not matched to a gene: 4. From germline, CDR1 is MNHEY and CDR2 SVGAGI. The CDR3 protein is CASSSTGVDQETQYF. In DNA, the CDR3 is TGTGCCAGCAGTTCGACAGGGGTCGACCAAGAGACCCAGTACTTC.

This clone showed up just a few times. The chain combines TRBV14 with TRBJ2-3, with 9 bases aligning to TRBD2. The V segment lost 4 bases and the J segment 2 bases; nucleotides outside the gene matches: 7. The CDR3 runs 16 residues. Germline V gene data show CDR1 as SGHDN and CDR2 as FVKESK. CDR3 loop: CASSPLAGSLTDTQYF. The CDR3 bases are TGTGCCAGCAGCCCTCTAGCGGGAAGCCTCACAGATACGCAGTATTTT.

The sample holds a few counts of this clone. The genes are TRBV19 and TRBJ2-5; a weak D match, TRBD2 (6 bases). There are 14 residues in the CDR3. CDR1 is LNHDA, CDR2 SQIVND, per germline (reference sequence). Trimming stripped 3 bases from V and 1 base from J, with 9 bases between. The CDR3 DNA follows: TGTGCCAGTAGTATTACTAGCCTCCAAGAGACCCAGTACTTC. This codes for CASSITSLQETQYF. The whole variable domain, filled in from reference TRBV19 and TRBJ2-5, reads DGGITQSPKYLFRKEGQNVTLSCEQNLNHDAMYWYRQDPGQGLRLIYYSQIVNDFQKGDIAEGYSVSREKKESFPLTVTSAQKNPTAFYLCASSITSLQETQYFGPGTRLLVL.

On this clone itself: A junction end diverges from the germline sequence, so it may reflect a read error. The J gene is TRBJ2-1, the V gene TRBV18, with TRBD1 as a possible D gene (6 bases). CDR1 KGHSH and CDR2 LQKENI come from the germline V gene. The CDR3 loop spans 17 amino acids. Here the CDR3 reads CASSPTRQVGPKPGKLF. CDR3 sequence (DNA): TGTGCCAGCTCACCCACCAGACAGGTTGGGCCGAAGCCTGGGAAGCTCTTC.

This clone was found a few times. The chain carries TRBV21-1 and TRBJ1-2. TRBV21-1 is a pseudogene segment. The CDR3 covers 16 residues. CDR3 nucleotides: TGTGCCAGCAGCCCCCGGGGGGAGGGGCTCAAGGGGGGCTACACCTTC. This encodes CASSPRGEGLKGGYTF.

This clone has only a few counts. The chain has TRBV6-1 and TRBJ2-7; TRBD2 matches at 7 bases. The CDR3 covers 14 residues. V was clipped by 7 bases and J by 3 bases; unmatched bases: 9. The germline gives CDR1 MNHNS, CDR2 SASEGT. CDR3 region: CASNLIAGFYEQYF. CDR3 in DNA: TGTGCCAGCAACCTTATAGCGGGCTTCTACGAGCAGTACTTC.

This clone was seen only a few times. V is TRBV6-5 and J is TRBJ2-5; 9 bases map to TRBD2. The CDR3 is made up of 15 amino acids. Germline-derived CDR1 and CDR2 are MNHEY and SVGAGI. The trim removed 4 bases at V and 1 base at J, leaving 4 bases unmatched. DNA for the CDR3: TGTGCCAGCAGTTTTGGGACTAGCAGCCAAGAGACCCAGTACTTC. Protein: CASSFGTSSQETQYF.

The V and J genes are TRBV6-5 and TRBJ2-7; 7 bases are a match to TRBD1. V dropped 4 bases and J dropped 2; count of bases not matched to a gene: 5. The CDR3 runs 14 residues. Germline lookup yields CDR1 MNHEY and CDR2 SVGAGI. The CDR3 DNA reads TGTGCCAGCAGTTCCTACAGGGGAGCCTACGAGCAGTACTTC. This sequence encodes CASSSYRGAYEQYF.

V is TRBV5-4 and J is TRBJ1-2, with D possibly TRBD1 on 5 matching bases. Trimming removed 3 bases at V and 3 bases at J, with 15 bases between. CDR1 and CDR2 (germline): SGHNT, YYREEE (reference sequence). The CDR3 spans 15 residues. The CDR3, as DNA: TGTGCCAGCAGCTCACCCGACAGTTTGGACTATGGCTACACCTTC. It encodes CASSSPDSLDYGYTF.

The V gene is TRBV2, the J gene TRBJ1-2; 8 nucleotides align to TRBD1. The CDR3 totals 14 residues. V was pared by 6 bases and J by 8 bases, with 11 bases of the junction left unmatched. Per germline, CDR1 SNHLY and CDR2 FYNNEI. DNA of the CDR3: TGTGCCAGCAGGGGGACAGGACGGGGCGACGGCTACACCTTC. It is translated as CASRGTGRGDGYTF. Full variable domain (remainder filled in from reference TRBV2 and TRBJ1-2): EPEVTQTPSHQVTQMGQEVILRCVPISNHLYFYWYRQILGQKVEFLVSFYNNEISEKSEIFDDQFSVERPDGSNFTLKIRSTKLEDSAMYFCASRGTGRGDGYTFGSGTRLTVV.

The rearrangement uses TRBV5-1 and TRBJ2-1; D may be TRBD1 (5 bases). Germline CDR1 SGHRS, CDR2 YFSETQ. Trimming shortened V by 4 bases and J by 4 bases, and 9 bases separated the two germline ends. The CDR3 is made up of 13 amino acids. The CDR3 here is CASSPDTYNEQFF. CDR3 coding DNA: TGCGCCAGCAGCCCGGACACTTACAATGAGCAGTTCTTC.

V usage is TRBV7-2 and J usage is TRBJ2-4; D not resolved. V was clipped by 4 bases and J by 3 bases, with 7 bases between them. The CDR3 has 13 residues. Germline CDR1 SGHTA, CDR2 FQGNSA. For the CDR3, the DNA is TGTGCCAGCAGCTCACAGAACAAAAACATTCAGTACTTC. Its translation is CASSSQNKNIQYF.

The CDR3 DNA reads as TGTGCCAGCAGTGCGACAGGGGGCGCGGAGATGACTGGGGCCAACGTCCTGACTTTC. It codes for CASSATGGAEMTGANVLTF. This chain links TRBV28 with TRBJ2-6; TRBD1 matches 10 bases. Germline values: CDR1 MDHEN, CDR2 SYDVKM. This CDR3 region has 19 residues. With 5 bases clipped from V and 2 bases from J, the junction kept 12 bases outside the gene matches.

CDR3 amino acids: CASQPMTSSWAFF. The CDR3 DNA follows: TGTGCCAGCCAACCCATGACATCCTCTTGGGCTTTCTTT. The rearrangement links TRBV9 to TRBJ1-1, with D unclear. Deletions cut 7 bases from V and 11 bases from J, with 21 bases between. This CDR3 is 13 amino acids long. CDR1 is SGDLS and CDR2 is YYNGEE in the germline V gene.